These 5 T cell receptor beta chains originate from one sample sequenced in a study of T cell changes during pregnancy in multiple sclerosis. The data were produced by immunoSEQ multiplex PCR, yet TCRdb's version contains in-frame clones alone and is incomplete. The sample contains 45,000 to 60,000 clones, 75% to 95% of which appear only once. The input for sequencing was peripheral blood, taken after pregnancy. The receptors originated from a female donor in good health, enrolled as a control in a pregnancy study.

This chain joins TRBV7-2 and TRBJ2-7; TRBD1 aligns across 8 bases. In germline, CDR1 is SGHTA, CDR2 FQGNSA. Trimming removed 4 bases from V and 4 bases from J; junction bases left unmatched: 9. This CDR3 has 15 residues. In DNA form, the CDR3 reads TGTGCCAGCAGCTACACAGGGGGATTACAGTACGAGCAGTACTTC. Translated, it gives CASSYTGGLQYEQYF. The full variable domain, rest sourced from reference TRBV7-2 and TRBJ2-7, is GAGVSQSPSNKVTEKGKDVELRCDPISGHTALYWYRQSLGQGLEFLIYFQGNSAPDKSGLPSDRFSAERTGGSVSTLTIQRTQQEDSAVYLCASSYTGGLQYEQYFGPGTRLTVT.

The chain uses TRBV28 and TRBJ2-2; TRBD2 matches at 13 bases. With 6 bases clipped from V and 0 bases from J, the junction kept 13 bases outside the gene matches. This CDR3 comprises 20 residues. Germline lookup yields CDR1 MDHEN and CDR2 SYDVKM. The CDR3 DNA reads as TGTGCCAGCAGCTATACTGGACTAGCGGGAGAGGGGGCGAACACCGGGGAGCTGTTTTTT. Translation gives CASSYTGLAGEGANTGELFF. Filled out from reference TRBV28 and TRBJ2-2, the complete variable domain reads DVKVTQSSRYLVKRTGEKVFLECVQDMDHENMFWYRQDPGLGLRLIYFSYDVKMKEKGDIPEGYSVSREKKERFSLILESASTNQTSMYLCASSYTGLAGEGANTGELFFGEGSRLTVL.

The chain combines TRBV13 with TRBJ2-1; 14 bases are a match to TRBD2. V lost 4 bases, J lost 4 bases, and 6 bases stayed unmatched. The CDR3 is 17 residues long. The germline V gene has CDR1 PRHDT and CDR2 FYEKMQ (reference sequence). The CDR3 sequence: CASSCGGLAGGYNEQFF. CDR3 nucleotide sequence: TGTGCCAGCAGCTGCGGTGGACTAGCGGGGGGATACAATGAGCAGTTCTTC. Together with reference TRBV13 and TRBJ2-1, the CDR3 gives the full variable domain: AAGVIQSPRHLIKEKRETATLKCYPIPRHDTVYWYQQGPGQDPQFLISFYEKMQSDKGSIPDRFSAQQFSDYHSELNMSSLELGDSALYFCASSCGGLAGGYNEQFFGPGTRLTVL.

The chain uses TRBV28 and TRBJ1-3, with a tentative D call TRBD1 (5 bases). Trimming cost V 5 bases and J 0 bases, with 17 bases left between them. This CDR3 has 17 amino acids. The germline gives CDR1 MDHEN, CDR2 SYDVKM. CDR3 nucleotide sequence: TGTGCCAGCAGTCCCCCGGGACTGCCGAACTCTGGAAACACCATATATTTT. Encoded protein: CASSPPGLPNSGNTIYF.

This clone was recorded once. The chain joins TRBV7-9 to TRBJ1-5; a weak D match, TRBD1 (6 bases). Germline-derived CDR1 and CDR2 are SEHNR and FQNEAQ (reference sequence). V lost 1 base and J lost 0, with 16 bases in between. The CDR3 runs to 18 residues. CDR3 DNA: TGTGCCAGCAGCTTAGTGGCAGGGGACCTTTATAGCAATCAGCCCCAGCATTTT. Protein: CASSLVAGDLYSNQPQHF.